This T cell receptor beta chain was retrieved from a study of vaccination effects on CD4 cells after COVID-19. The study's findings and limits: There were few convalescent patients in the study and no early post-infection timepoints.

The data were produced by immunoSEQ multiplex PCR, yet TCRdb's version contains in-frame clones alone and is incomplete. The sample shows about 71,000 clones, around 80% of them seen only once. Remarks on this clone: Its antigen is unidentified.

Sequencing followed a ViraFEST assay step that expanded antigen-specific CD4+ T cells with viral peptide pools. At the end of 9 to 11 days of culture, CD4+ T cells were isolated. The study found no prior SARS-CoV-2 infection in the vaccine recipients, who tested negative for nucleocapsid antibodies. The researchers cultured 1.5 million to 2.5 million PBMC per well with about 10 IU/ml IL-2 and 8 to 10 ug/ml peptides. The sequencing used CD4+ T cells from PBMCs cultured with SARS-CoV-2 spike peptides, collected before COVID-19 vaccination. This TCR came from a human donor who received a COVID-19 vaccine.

In nucleotides, the CDR3 is TGTGCCAGCTCACCGGGGGCGAGAGAGCAGTACGTC. It specifies CASSPGAREQYV. The chain joins TRBV18 to TRBJ2-7; the D gene is possibly TRBD1 (6 bases). V gave up 3 bases and J gave up 7 bases, with 10 bases separating them. Germline loops: CDR1 KGHSH, CDR2 LQKENI. The CDR3 has 12 amino acids.